These 17 T cell receptor beta chains were sequenced from one sample in a study of cytomegalovirus exposure and HLA in healthy donors. The PCR contained 60 Vbeta and 13 Jbeta primers. TCRdb keeps only in-frame clones here, not all; method: immunoSEQ multiplex PCR. The table for this sample gives more than 140,000 clones. Sequencing used PBMCs. The source is a woman between 18 and 29 years old in good health and CMV-seronegative.

This chain uses TRBV7-2 with TRBJ2-1; perhaps TRBD2 as D (6 bases). V shed 1 base and J shed 6 bases, with 13 bases lying between them. CDR1 and CDR2 (germline): SGHTA, FQGNSA. CDR3 length: 15 residues. The CDR3 nucleotides read TGTGCCAGCAGCTTAGTCGGGAGTGACGGCAATGAGCAGTTCTTC. This gives the protein CASSLVGSDGNEQFF.

CDR3 nucleotide sequence: TGTGCCAGTAGTCCCATAGGACTCGGAGATACGCAGTATTTT. It is translated as CASSPIGLGDTQYF. The V and J genes are TRBV19 and TRBJ2-3; a weak D match, TRBD2 (5 bases). V gave up 5 bases and J gave up 5 bases, with 14 bases separating them. The CDR3 runs 14 residues. In germline, CDR1 is LNHDA, CDR2 SQIVND (reference sequence).

The chain recombines TRBV6-5 with TRBJ2-3; D unclear. Trimming took off 6 bases at V and 1 base at J, with 11 bases between the two ends. Germline-derived CDR1 and CDR2 are MNHEY and SVGAGI. The CDR3 runs to 14 residues. CDR3 nucleotides: TGTGCCAGCAGACTATCACACCGCACAGATACGCAGTATTTT. Translated, it gives CASRLSHRTDTQYF.

The chain couples TRBV27 to TRBJ2-1; 8 bases fit TRBD2. Per germline, CDR1 MNHEY and CDR2 SMNVEV (reference sequence). J gave up 7 bases and V 6 bases, and 11 bases lay outside the gene matches. This CDR3 contains 15 residues. The chain's CDR3 is CASSTLDGRGNEQFF. The CDR3 DNA reads TGTGCCAGCAGCACGCTGGACGGGAGGGGAAATGAGCAGTTCTTC.

The CDR3 DNA is TGCGCCAGCAGCCAAGGGTTAGATACCGGGGAGCTGTTTTTT. It translates to CASSQGLDTGELFF. J is TRBJ2-2 and V is TRBV4-3, with no clear D. The germline V gene encodes CDR1 LGHNA and CDR2 YSLEER. Trimming stripped 1 base from V and 5 bases from J, with 8 bases between. This CDR3 is built from 14 residues.

The rearrangement links TRBV15 to TRBJ2-1, with 11 nucleotides matching TRBD2. The V segment lost 0 bases and the J segment 4 bases; nucleotides outside the gene matches: 11. The CDR3 spans 19 residues. In germline, CDR1 is LNHNV, CDR2 YYDKDF (reference sequence). The CDR3 sequence: CATSRERGLAGGNYNEQFF. DNA for the CDR3: TGTGCCACCAGCAGAGAACGTGGTCTAGCGGGAGGAAATTACAATGAGCAGTTCTTC. Full variable domain (remainder filled in from reference TRBV15 and TRBJ2-1): DAMVIQNPRYQVTQFGKPVTLSCSQTLNHNVMYWYQQKSSQAPKLLFHYYDKDFNNEADTPDNFQSRRPNTSFCFLDIRSPGLGDTAMYLCATSRERGLAGGNYNEQFFGPGTRLTVL.

This sequence joins TRBV7-3 and TRBJ2-1; TRBD2 is a possible D gene (6 bases). Germline V lookup: CDR1 SGHTA, CDR2 FQGTGA. V was shortened by 4 bases and J by 7 bases, with 17 bases between the two germline ends. The CDR3 totals 15 residues. The CDR3 DNA is TGTGCCAGCAGCTCCGCTACCCCGGGGGTTAATGAGCAGTTCTTC. Its protein is CASSSATPGVNEQFF.

V and J are TRBV7-8 and TRBJ1-5; D remains unclear. The CDR3 has 17 amino acids. Trimming removed 0 bases from V and 5 bases from J, with 17 bases in between. Germline assignment: CDR1 SGHVS and CDR2 FQNEAQ. The chain's CDR3 is CASSLAVGGLGYQPQHF. In DNA form, the CDR3 reads TGTGCCAGCAGCTTAGCCGTCGGCGGGCTTGGGTATCAGCCCCAGCATTTT.

J is TRBJ2-1 and V is TRBV19, with 8 bases identical to TRBD2. Per the germline V gene, CDR1 is LNHDA and CDR2 is SQIVND (reference sequence). The CDR3 loop spans 12 amino acids. V was pared by 6 bases and J by 10 bases, with 5 bases of the junction left unmatched. The CDR3, as DNA: TGTGCCAGTAGCGGGAGGGCCCAGGAGCAGTTCTTC. Translation gives CASSGRAQEQFF.

This rearrangement joins TRBV7-9 to TRBJ1-2, with a weak D call TRBD1 (5 bases). The CDR3 contains 12 residues. Germline assignment: CDR1 SEHNR and CDR2 FQNEAQ (reference sequence). The germline V and J ends were trimmed by 1 base and 5 bases, with 5 bases remaining between them. CDR3: CASSLGQYGYTF. The CDR3 DNA follows: TGTGCCAGCAGCTTAGGACAGTATGGCTACACCTTC.

J is TRBJ2-7 and V is TRBV11-3; TRBD2 agrees at 12 bases. Germline values: CDR1 SGHNT, CDR2 YENEEA. This CDR3 has 13 amino acids. The CDR3 sequence: CASSGTLAGGAVV. CDR3 nucleotide sequence: TGTGCCAGTAGCGGGACTCTAGCGGGAGGGGCCGTCGTC.

The genes are TRBV25-1 and TRBJ1-1; 10 bases match TRBD1. Germline V lookup: CDR1 MGHDK, CDR2 SYGVNS. CDR3 length equals 14 residues. V shed 4 bases and J 11 bases; nucleotides not matched to a gene: 10. The CDR3 DNA reads as TGTGCCAGCAGTGCCTTGGACAGGGGGGAGGTCGCTTTCTTT. This sequence encodes CASSALDRGEVAFF.

The rearrangement links TRBV10-3 to TRBJ1-1; 8 bases are shared with TRBD1. V shed 0 bases, J shed 6 bases, and the junction held 6 bases outside the gene matches. CDR3 length: 15 residues. Germline V lookup: CDR1 ENHRY, CDR2 SYGVKD. CDR3: CAISESGQGIPEAFF. The CDR3, as DNA: TGTGCCATCAGTGAGTCCGGACAGGGTATCCCTGAAGCTTTCTTT.

The chain links TRBV2 to TRBJ1-5; D is ambiguous. CDR3 length: 13 residues. Trimming removed 3 bases from V and 9 bases from J, with 12 bases in between. Germline CDR1 and CDR2: SNHLY and FYNNEI. CDR3 loop: CASSDVPQWPQHF. The CDR3 DNA reads as TGTGCCAGCAGTGATGTTCCGCAGTGGCCCCAGCATTTT.

This chain joins TRBV27 and TRBJ2-7; possibly TRBD2 for D (5 bases). This CDR3 region has 14 residues. Trimming stripped 3 bases from V and 1 base from J, with 10 bases between. Germline CDR1 is MNHEY and CDR2 is SMNVEV (reference sequence). The CDR3 DNA sequence: TGTGCCAGCAGTTTGTCACCGGGGTCCTACGAGCAGTACTTC. Translated, it gives CASSLSPGSYEQYF.

V and J are TRBV27 and TRBJ1-1; D is undetermined. CDR3 length: 14 residues. Trimming removed 0 bases from V and 4 bases from J, with 9 bases in between. The germline V gene has CDR1 MNHEY and CDR2 SMNVEV (reference sequence). CDR3 in amino acids: CASSLSVRSTEAFF. CDR3 bases: TGTGCCAGCAGTTTATCGGTGAGAAGCACTGAAGCTTTCTTT.

The chain joins TRBV6-5 to TRBJ2-2; D gene unclear. This CDR3 comprises 14 residues. Germline-derived CDR1 and CDR2 are MNHEY and SVGAGI. With 3 bases removed from V and 2 bases from J, the gap between germline ends came to 7 bases. The CDR3 nucleotides read TGTGCCAGCAGTTATCTTAGTAACACCGGGGAGCTGTTTTTT. Protein sequence: CASSYLSNTGELFF.